The rows below give T cell receptor beta chains drawn from one sample of a study of blood T cell repertoires in COVID-19. Clones were sequenced by immunoSEQ multiplex PCR, and TCRdb holds only the in-frame ones, with some missing. This sample yields about 110,000 clones, of which around 89% are seen a single time; approximately 29% belongs to the top ten. The source material was peripheral blood. Receptors were obtained from a woman over 75 with acute or convalescent COVID-19. Each CDR3 is given with its conserved first and last residue. The order of the fields is D gene, J gene, V gene, clone size, CDR3 DNA, CDR3 protein. D genes are given only for firm matches. Clone size is stated in some rows and not others, as once, few, many or a class when expanded.

>NA|TRBJ1-1|TRBV5-1|NA
TGCGCCAGCAGCCCCACCGGACAGCTGAACACTGAAGCTTTCTTT
CASSPTGQLNTEAFF
>NA|TRBJ1-5|TRBV12-5|NA
TGTGCTAGTGGTTTGGTTGGCCAGCCCCAGCATTTT
CASGLVGQPQHF
>NA|TRBJ2-7|TRBV2|NA
TGTGCCAGCAGGTACAGGAGTGTCGGCGAGCAGTACTTC
CASRYRSVGEQYF
>NA|TRBJ1-1|TRBV30|NA
TGTGCCTGGAGCCGGGGAGGGGCCCGGACTGAAGCTTTCTTT
CAWSRGGARTEAFF
>TRBD2|TRBJ2-3|TRBV7-8|NA
TGTGCCAGCAGCTTAAGTGGGCGGGGGGGCACAGATACGCAGTATTTT
CASSLSGRGGTDTQYF
>TRBD1|TRBJ1-2|TRBV7-2|NA
TGTGCCAGCAGCTTGCGGACAGGGGGGTCTAGTGGCTACACCTTC
CASSLRTGGSSGYTF
>NA|TRBJ2-7|TRBV29-1|NA
TGCAGCACGGGCACTAGTCCCTCCGAGCAGTACTTC
CSTGTSPSEQYF
>NA|TRBJ2-7|TRBV6-5|NA
TGTGCCAGCAGGGATCCACAGGGAACCTACGAGCAGTACTTC
CASRDPQGTYEQYF
>NA|TRBJ1-2|TRBV7-8|NA
TGTGCCAGCAGCTTATTGGGGCACGGCTACACCTTC
CASSLLGHGYTF
>TRBD1|TRBJ1-1|TRBV18|NA
TGTGCCAGCTCACCGCCGGGACAGGGTTCTGAAGCTTTCTTT
CASSPPGQGSEAFF
>TRBD1|TRBJ2-5|TRBV6-1|NA
TGTGCCAGCAGTGAACTAAGGGGGCAACTACTAGAGACCCAGTACTTC
CASSELRGQLLETQYF
>NA|TRBJ1-2|TRBV3-1/TRBV3-2|NA
TGTGCCAGCAGCCAGGGGGGACCGGATGGCTACACCTTC
CASSQGGPDGYTF
>TRBD2|TRBJ2-7|TRBV19|NA
TGTGCCAGTAGTATGGGTGCGGGGGGCGAGCAGTACTTC
CASSMGAGGEQYF
>NA|TRBJ2-3|TRBV5-1|NA
TGCGCCAGCAGGACAGCGTATAGCACAGATACGCAGTATTTT
CASRTAYSTDTQYF
>NA|TRBJ2-1|TRBV5-1|NA
TGCGCCAGCAGCTTGGCCAGATACCCCTACAATGAGCAGTTCTTC
CASSLARYPYNEQFF
>TRBD2|TRBJ2-3|TRBV19|NA
TGTGCCAGTAGCACTAGCGGGGGGGTAACAGATACGCAGTATTTT
CASSTSGGVTDTQYF
>TRBD1|TRBJ2-7|TRBV18|NA
TGTGCCAGCTCACCCATGGGACAGGGAGACGCCTACGAGCAGTACTTC
CASSPMGQGDAYEQYF
>NA|TRBJ1-1|TRBV18|NA
TGTGCCAGCTCACCAATCGACCGAGGAATGATGAACACTGAAGCTTTCTTT
CASSPIDRGMMNTEAFF
>TRBD1|TRBJ2-3|TRBV9|NA
TGTGCCAGCAGCGTAGCTGGACAGGGTGTCGGAGATACGCAGTATTTT
CASSVAGQGVGDTQYF
>NA|TRBJ1-5|TRBV28|NA
TGTGCCAGCAGTCCATCCCTAGGCCCTAGCAATCAGCCCCAGCATTTT
CASSPSLGPSNQPQHF
>TRBD1|TRBJ2-7|TRBV5-1|few
TGCGCCAGCAGCTTGGGACAGGGGGTCTACGAGCAGTACTTC
CASSLGQGVYEQYF
>NA|TRBJ1-4|TRBV7-9|once
TGTGCCAGCAGCGAACAGGGTCCGGGGGAAAAACTGTTTTTT
CASSEQGPGEKLFF
>TRBD2|TRBJ2-2|TRBV19|once
TGTGCCAGTAGCTGGGGGGGAGCGACCGGGGAGCTGTTTTTT
CASSWGGATGELFF
>TRBD2|TRBJ2-3|TRBV28|NA
TGTGCCAGCAGTTTCGCGGGGGGCACAGATACGCAGTATTTT
CASSFAGGTDTQYF
>NA|TRBJ1-2|TRBV27|NA
TGTGCCAGCAGCCGTACGGGGGAAAGGACTAACTATGGCTACACCTTC
CASSRTGERTNYGYTF
>NA|TRBJ2-4|TRBV11-2|once
TGTGCCAGCAGCCCGCCCGGGGTTCGATACGTAATTCAGTACTTC
CASSPPGVRYVIQYF
>NA|TRBJ2-5|TRBV2|NA
TGTGCCAGCAGTGGCGGGGCCCGGGAGACCCAGTACTTC
CASSGGARETQYF
>TRBD2|TRBJ2-3|TRBV19|few
TGTGCCAGTAGTCCTAGCGGGGGGGCCCTCGATACGCAGTATTTT
CASSPSGGALDTQYF
>NA|TRBJ2-3|TRBV27|NA
TGTGCCAGCAGATACTCCACTAGCCTCACCACAGATACGCAGTATTTT
CASRYSTSLTTDTQYF
>NA|TRBJ2-1|TRBV19|NA
TGTGCCAGTAGTACCATTGCGGGTAATGAGCAGTTCTTC
CASSTIAGNEQFF
>TRBD1|TRBJ1-5|TRBV5-1|NA
TGCGCCAGCAGCGAGGACAGGGACAATCAGCCCCAGCATTTT
CASSEDRDNQPQHF
>NA|TRBJ1-1|TRBV15|NA
TGTGCCACCAGCAGAGATTTGGGGCCGGTTGGCACTGAAGCTTTCTTT
CATSRDLGPVGTEAFF
>TRBD1|TRBJ2-3|TRBV29-1|NA
TGCAGCGTTGTGCGGGACAGGGGCATCACAGATACGCAGTATTTT
CSVVRDRGITDTQYF
>TRBD1|TRBJ2-7|TRBV5-1|NA
TGCGCCAGCAGCCTTAGAGGGTTACAGGGGGCCCCCTACGAGCAGTACTTC
CASSLRGLQGAPYEQYF
>NA|TRBJ1-5|TRBV3-1/TRBV3-2|NA
TGTGCCAGCAGCCCGCCGGGAATACTCAATCAGCCCCAGCATTTT
CASSPPGILNQPQHF
>NA|TRBJ1-2|TRBV29-1|once
TGCAGCGTTGAGGGAGGGGAGTCCGCGTACTATGGCTACACCTTC
CSVEGGESAYYGYTF
>NA|TRBJ1-2|TRBV30|NA
TGTGCCTGGAGCAGCGGGTTATCTAACTATGGCTACACCTTC
CAWSSGLSNYGYTF
>NA|TRBJ1-1|TRBV7-2|NA
TGTGCCAGCAGCTTGGCGGTTGTGAACACTGAAGCTTTCTTT
CASSLAVVNTEAFF
>NA|TRBJ1-2|TRBV6-5|NA
TGTGCCAGCAGGGCAGACAGCTTAAATGGCTACACCTTC
CASRADSLNGYTF
>NA|TRBJ2-7|TRBV6-5|NA
TGTGCCAGCAGTTCGCCGGGACGGGGACTGTACGAGCAGTACTTC
CASSSPGRGLYEQYF
>NA|TRBJ2-2|TRBV11-2|NA
TGTGCCAGCAGCTCCACAGGGTTAGTAAACACCGGGGAGCTGTTTTTT
CASSSTGLVNTGELFF
>TRBD2|TRBJ2-7|TRBV18|once
TGTGCCAGCTCACCAGGTCTAGCGGGTCTGGCCTACGAGCAGTACTTC
CASSPGLAGLAYEQYF
>TRBD1|TRBJ2-7|TRBV5-1|NA
TGCGCCAGCACCCTTGGGCAGGGGGCGATCTCCTACGAGCAGTACTTC
CASTLGQGAISYEQYF
>TRBD1|TRBJ1-1|TRBV19|NA
TGTGCCAGTAGTATCAGGGGGACTGAAGCTTTCTTT
CASSIRGTEAFF
>TRBD1|TRBJ2-5|TRBV5-4|NA
TGTGCCAGCAGCGCGACAGGGCCCCAAGAGACCCAGTACTTC
CASSATGPQETQYF
>NA|TRBJ1-4|TRBV7-9|NA
TGTGCCAGCAGCTTAGATCAAGGGGTGGGTGAAAAACTGTTTTTT
CASSLDQGVGEKLFF
>TRBD1|TRBJ1-2|TRBV2|NA
TGTGCCAGCAGTCCCGGACAGGGAGGGGGCTACACCTTC
CASSPGQGGGYTF
>NA|TRBJ1-2|TRBV6-5|few
TGTGCCAGCAGTTACTCGATGACGGGTAGCTATGGCTACACCTTC
CASSYSMTGSYGYTF
>NA|TRBJ2-7|TRBV4-2|few
TGTGCCAGCAGCCAAGACGCTTGGCAACCGGCGGCCCCGGCCTACGAGCAGTACTTC
CASSQDAWQPAAPAYEQYF
>NA|TRBJ2-7|TRBV23-1|NA
TGCGCCAGCAGTCAAGTGGGGGACAACGAGCAGTACTTC
CASSQVGDNEQYF
>TRBD2|TRBJ2-1|TRBV5-1|NA
TGCGCCAGCAGCCCCGGGGGGGGGTTCTACAATGAGCAGTTCTTC
CASSPGGGFYNEQFF
>TRBD2|TRBJ2-7|TRBV7-9|NA
TGTGCCAGCAGCTTAGGGACTAGCCATTACGAGCAGTACTTC
CASSLGTSHYEQYF
>NA|TRBJ2-3|TRBV18|NA
TGTGCCAGCTCACCACGGCGGGCTAGCACAGATACGCAGTATTTT
CASSPRRASTDTQYF
>TRBD2|TRBJ2-4|TRBV3-1/TRBV3-2|NA
TGTGCCAGCAGCCCCCACCCTACACTAGCGGGGGACCTAGCCAAAAACATTCAGTACTTC
CASSPHPTLAGDLAKNIQYF
>NA|TRBJ2-7|TRBV5-6|NA
TGTGCCAGCAGCATCTGGACAGCGGCCTACGAGCAGTACTTC
CASSIWTAAYEQYF
>NA|TRBJ2-5|TRBV5-1|NA
TGCGCCAGCAGCTTGGAGGGGCAAGAGACCCAGTACTTC
CASSLEGQETQYF
>TRBD1|TRBJ2-1|TRBV6-6|NA
TGTGCCAGCAGTTACTCGCGACAGGGGCCCTACAATGAGCAGTTCTTC
CASSYSRQGPYNEQFF
>NA|TRBJ2-3|TRBV18|NA
TGTGCCAGCTCACCCGTAACAGATACGCAGTATTTT
CASSPVTDTQYF